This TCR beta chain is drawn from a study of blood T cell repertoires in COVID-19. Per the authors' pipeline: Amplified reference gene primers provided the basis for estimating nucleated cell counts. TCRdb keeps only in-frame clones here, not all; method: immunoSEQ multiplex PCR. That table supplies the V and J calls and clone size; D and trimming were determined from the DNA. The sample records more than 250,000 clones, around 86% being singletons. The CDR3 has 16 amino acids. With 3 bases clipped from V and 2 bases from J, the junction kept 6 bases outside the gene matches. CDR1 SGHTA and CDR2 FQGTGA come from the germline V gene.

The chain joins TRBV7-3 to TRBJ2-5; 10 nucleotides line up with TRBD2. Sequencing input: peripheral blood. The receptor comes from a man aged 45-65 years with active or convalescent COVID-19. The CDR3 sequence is CASSLGRLAGQETQYF. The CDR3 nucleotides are TGTGCCAGCAGCTTGGGTAGACTAGCGGGTCAAGAGACCCAGTACTTC.